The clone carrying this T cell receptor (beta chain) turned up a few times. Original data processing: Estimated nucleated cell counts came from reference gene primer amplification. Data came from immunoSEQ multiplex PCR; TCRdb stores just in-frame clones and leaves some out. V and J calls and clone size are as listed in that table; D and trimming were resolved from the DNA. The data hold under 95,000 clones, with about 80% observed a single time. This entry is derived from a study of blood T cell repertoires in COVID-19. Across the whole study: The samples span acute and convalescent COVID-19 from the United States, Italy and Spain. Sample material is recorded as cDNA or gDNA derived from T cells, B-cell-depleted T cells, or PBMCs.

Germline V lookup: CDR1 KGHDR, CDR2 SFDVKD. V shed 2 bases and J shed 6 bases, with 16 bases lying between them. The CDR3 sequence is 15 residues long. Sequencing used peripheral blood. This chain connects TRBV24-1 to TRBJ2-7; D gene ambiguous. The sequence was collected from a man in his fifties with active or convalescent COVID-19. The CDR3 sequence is CATSDSKPQRGEQYF. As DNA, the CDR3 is TGTGCCACCAGTGATTCTAAGCCTCAACGAGGCGAGCAGTACTTC.